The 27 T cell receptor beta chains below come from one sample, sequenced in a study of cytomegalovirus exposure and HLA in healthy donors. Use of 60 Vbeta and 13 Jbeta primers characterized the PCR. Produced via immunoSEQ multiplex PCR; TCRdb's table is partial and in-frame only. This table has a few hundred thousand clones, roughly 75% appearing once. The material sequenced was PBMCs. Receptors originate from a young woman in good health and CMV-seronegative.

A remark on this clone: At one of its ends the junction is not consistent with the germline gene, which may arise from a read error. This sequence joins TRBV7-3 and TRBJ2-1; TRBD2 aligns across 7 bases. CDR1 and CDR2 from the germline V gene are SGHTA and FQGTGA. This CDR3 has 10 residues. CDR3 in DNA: TGTGCCAGCAGCCAAGGACTAGTGATCTTC. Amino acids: CASSQGLVIF. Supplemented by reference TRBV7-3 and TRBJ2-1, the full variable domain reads GAGVSQTPSNKVTEKGKYVELRCDPISGHTALYWYRQSLGQGPEFLIYFQGTGAADDSGLPNDRFFAVRPEGSVSTLKIQRTERGDSAVYLCASSQGLVIFGPGTRLTVL.

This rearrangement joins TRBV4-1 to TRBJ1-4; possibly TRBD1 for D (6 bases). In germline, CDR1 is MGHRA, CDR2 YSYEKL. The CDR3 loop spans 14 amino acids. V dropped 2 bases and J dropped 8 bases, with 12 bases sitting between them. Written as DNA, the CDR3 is TGCGCCAGCAGCCAACGCAGGGGCGACGAAAAACTGTTTTTT. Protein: CASSQRRGDEKLFF.

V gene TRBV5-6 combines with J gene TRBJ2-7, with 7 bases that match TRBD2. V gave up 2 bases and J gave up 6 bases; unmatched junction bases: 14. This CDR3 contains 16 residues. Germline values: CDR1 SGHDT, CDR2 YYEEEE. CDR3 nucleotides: TGTGCCAGCAGCTTTTTGGGCCGGGGGGAAGCTGCCGAGCAGTACTTC. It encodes CASSFLGRGEAAEQYF.

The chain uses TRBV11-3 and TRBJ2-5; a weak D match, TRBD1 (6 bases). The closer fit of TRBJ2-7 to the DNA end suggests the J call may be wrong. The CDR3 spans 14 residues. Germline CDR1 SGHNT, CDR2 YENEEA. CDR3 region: CASTSSRTDYEQYF. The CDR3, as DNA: TGTGCCAGCACCTCGTCCCGGACAGACTACGAGCAGTACTTC.

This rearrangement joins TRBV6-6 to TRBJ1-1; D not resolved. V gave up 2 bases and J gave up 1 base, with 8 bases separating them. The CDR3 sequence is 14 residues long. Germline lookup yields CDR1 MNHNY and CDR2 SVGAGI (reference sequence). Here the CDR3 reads CASSYVGRNTEAFF. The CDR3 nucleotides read TGTGCCAGCAGTTACGTCGGTAGGAACACTGAAGCTTTCTTT.

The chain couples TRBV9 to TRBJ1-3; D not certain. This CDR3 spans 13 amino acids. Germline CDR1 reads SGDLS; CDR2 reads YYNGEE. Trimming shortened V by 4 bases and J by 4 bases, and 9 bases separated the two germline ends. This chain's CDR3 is CASSTAVGNTIYF. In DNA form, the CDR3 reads TGTGCCAGCAGCACAGCGGTAGGAAACACCATATATTTT.

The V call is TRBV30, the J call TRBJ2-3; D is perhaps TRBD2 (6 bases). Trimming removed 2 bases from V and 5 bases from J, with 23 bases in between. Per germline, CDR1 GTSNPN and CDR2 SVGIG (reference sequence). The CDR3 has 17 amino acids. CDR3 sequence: CAWSIDYRDFPRDTQYF. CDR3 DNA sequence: TGTGCCTGGAGTATAGATTACCGGGACTTTCCAAGAGATACGCAGTATTTT.

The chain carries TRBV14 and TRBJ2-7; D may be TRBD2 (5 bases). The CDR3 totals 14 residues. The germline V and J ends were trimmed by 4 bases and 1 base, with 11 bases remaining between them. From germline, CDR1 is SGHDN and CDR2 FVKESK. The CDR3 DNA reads TGTGCCAGCAGCCCCCCGGGGTGGTCCTACGAGCAGTACTTC. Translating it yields CASSPPGWSYEQYF.

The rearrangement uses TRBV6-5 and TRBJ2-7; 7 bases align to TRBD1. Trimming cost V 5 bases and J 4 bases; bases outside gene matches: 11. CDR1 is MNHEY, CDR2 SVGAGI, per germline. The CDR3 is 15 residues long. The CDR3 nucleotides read TGTGCCAGCAGTAAGGCCGGGACAGTTACTTACGAGCAGTACTTC. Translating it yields CASSKAGTVTYEQYF.

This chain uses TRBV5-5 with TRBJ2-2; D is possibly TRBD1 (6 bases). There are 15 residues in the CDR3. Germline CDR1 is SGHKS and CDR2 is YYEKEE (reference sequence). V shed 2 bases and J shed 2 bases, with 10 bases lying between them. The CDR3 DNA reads TGTGCCAGCAGCTTAGCAGGGGTAAACACCGGGGAGCTGTTTTTT. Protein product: CASSLAGVNTGELFF.

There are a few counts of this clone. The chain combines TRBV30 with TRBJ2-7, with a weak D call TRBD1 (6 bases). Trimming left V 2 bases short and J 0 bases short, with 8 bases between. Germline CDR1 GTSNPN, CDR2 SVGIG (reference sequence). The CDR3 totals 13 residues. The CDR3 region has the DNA TGTGCCTGGAGTCAGGACAGCTCCTACGAGCAGTACTTC. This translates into CAWSQDSSYEQYF.

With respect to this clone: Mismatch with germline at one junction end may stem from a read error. The CDR3 nucleotides are TGTGCCAGCAGTTCTTCTTCTGGGGCCAACGCCCTGACTTTC. This codes for CASSSSSGANALTF. V usage is TRBV27 and J usage is TRBJ2-6, with a weak D call TRBD1 (5 bases). This CDR3 has 14 amino acids. In germline, CDR1 is MNHEY, CDR2 SMNVEV (reference sequence).

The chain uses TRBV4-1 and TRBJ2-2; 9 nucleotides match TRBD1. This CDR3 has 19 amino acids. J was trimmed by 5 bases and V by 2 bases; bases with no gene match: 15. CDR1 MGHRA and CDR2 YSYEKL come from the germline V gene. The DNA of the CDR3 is TGCGCCAGCAGCCAAAGGTGGGGCCGGGACAGGGCAAGTACCGGGGAGCTGTTTTTT. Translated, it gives CASSQRWGRDRASTGELFF.

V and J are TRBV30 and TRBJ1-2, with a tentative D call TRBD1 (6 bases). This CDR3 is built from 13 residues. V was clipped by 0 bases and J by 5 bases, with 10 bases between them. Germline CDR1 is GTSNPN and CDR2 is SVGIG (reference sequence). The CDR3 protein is CAWSVLGAYGYTF. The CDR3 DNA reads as TGTGCCTGGAGTGTATTGGGGGCTTATGGCTACACCTTC.

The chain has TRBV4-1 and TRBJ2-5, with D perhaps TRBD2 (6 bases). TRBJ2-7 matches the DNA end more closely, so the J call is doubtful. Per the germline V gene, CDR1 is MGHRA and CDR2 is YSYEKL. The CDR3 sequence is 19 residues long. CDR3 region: CASSHRPFPGGGNSYEQYF. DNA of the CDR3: TGCGCCAGCAGCCACCGACCCTTCCCGGGTGGGGGGAACTCCTACGAGCAGTACTTC.

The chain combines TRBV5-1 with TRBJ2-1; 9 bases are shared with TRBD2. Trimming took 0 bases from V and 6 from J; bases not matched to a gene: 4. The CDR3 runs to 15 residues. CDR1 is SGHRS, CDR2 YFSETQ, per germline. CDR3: CASSLEAGGGNEQFF. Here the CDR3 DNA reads TGCGCCAGCAGCTTGGAGGCGGGAGGGGGCAATGAGCAGTTCTTC. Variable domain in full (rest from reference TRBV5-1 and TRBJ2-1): KAGVTQTPRYLIKTRGQQVTLSCSPISGHRSVSWYQQTPGQGLQFLFEYFSETQRNKGNFPGRFSGRQFSNSRSEMNVSTLELGDSALYLCASSLEAGGGNEQFFGPGTRLTVL.

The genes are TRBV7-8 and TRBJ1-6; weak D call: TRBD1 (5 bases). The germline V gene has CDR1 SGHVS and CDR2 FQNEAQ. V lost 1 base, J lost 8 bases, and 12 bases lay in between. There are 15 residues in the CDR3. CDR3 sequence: CASSLVRGTDSPLHF. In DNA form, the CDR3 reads TGTGCCAGCAGCTTAGTACGGGGGACCGATTCACCCCTCCACTTT.

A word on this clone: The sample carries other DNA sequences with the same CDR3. The CDR3 bases are TGCGCCAGCAACCTAATTAGCGGACCCACGGATACGCAGTATTTT. Amino acids: CASNLISGPTDTQYF. The V call is TRBV5-1, the J call TRBJ2-3; perhaps TRBD2 as D (6 bases). Germline assignment: CDR1 SGHRS and CDR2 YFSETQ. The CDR3 is made up of 15 amino acids. V was clipped by 6 bases and J by 6 bases, with 20 bases between them.

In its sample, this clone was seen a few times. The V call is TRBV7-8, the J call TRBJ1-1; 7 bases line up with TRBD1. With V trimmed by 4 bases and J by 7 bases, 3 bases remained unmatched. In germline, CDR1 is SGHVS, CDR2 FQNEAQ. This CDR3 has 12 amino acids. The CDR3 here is CASSWTGDEAFF. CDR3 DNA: TGTGCCAGCAGCTGGACAGGTGATGAAGCTTTCTTT. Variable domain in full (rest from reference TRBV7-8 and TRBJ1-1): GAGVSQSPRYKVAKRGQDVALRCDPISGHVSLFWYQQALGQGPEFLTYFQNEAQLDKSGLPSDRFFAERPEGSVSTLKIQRTQQEDSAVYLCASSWTGDEAFFGQGTRLTVV.

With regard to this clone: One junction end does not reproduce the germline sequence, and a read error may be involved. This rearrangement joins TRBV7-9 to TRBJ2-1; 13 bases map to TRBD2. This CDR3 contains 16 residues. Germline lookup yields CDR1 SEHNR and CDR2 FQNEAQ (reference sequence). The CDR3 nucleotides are TGTTCCAGCAGCATCCGATTGACTAGCGGGGGGAGTGAGCAGTTCTTC. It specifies CSSSIRLTSGGSEQFF.

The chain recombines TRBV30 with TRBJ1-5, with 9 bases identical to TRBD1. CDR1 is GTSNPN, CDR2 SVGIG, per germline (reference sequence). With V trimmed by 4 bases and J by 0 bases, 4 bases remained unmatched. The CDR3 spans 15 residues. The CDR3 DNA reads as TGTGCCTGGACTGGACAGGGGATTAGCAATCAGCCCCAGCATTTT. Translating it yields CAWTGQGISNQPQHF.

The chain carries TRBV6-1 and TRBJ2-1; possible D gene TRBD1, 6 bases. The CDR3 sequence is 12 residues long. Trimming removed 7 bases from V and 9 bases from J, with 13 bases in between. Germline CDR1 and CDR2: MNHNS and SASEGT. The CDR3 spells CASMTGLSEQFF. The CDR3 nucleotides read TGTGCCAGCATGACAGGTCTGAGTGAGCAGTTCTTC.

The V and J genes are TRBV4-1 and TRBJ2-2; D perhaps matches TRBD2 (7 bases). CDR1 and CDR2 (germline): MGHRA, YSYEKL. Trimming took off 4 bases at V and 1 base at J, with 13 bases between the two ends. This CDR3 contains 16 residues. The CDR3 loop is CASSPGGRQNTGELFF. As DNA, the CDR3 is TGCGCCAGCAGCCCGGGGGGCCGACAGAACACCGGGGAGCTGTTTTTT.

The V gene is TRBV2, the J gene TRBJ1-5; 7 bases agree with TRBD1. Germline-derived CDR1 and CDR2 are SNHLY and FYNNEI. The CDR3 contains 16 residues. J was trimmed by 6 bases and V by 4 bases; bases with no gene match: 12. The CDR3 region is CASSVVGQGVSQPQHF. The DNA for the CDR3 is TGTGCCAGCAGTGTGGTTGGGCAGGGGGTAAGTCAGCCCCAGCATTTT.

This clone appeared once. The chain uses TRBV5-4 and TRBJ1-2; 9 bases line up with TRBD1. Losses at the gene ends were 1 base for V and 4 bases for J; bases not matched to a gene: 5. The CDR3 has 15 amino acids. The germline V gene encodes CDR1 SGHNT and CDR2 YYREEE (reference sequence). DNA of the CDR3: TGTGCCAGCAGCTTGTCAGCGGGACAGGGCTATGGCTACACCTTC. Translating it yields CASSLSAGQGYGYTF.

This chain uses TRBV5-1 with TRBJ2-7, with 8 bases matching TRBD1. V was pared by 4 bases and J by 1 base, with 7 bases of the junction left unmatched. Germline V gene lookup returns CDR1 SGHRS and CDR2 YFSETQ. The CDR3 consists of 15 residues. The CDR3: CASSPAGTGSYEQYF. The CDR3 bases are TGCGCCAGCAGCCCAGCCGGGACAGGTTCCTACGAGCAGTACTTC.

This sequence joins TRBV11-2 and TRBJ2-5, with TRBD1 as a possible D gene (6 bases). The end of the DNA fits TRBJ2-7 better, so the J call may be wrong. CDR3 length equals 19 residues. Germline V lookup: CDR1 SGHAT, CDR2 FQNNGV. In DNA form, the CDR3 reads TGTGCCAGCAGCAGCACAGGGAAGCCTTCCCCCCTGGTGAACTACGAGCAGTACTTC. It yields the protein CASSSTGKPSPLVNYEQYF.